The entry below describes one TCR beta chain. Unique molecular identifiers were incorporated into the prepared TCRbeta library. In TCRdb, the PCR reads were re-called with MiXCR into one record per CDR3 protein. The sample consists of about 540,000 distinct CDR3 sequences, around 18% of them appearing once. This sample is drawn from a study of T-cell reconstitution after alpha-beta-depleted transplantation in children. Trimming took off 3 bases at V and 3 bases at J, with 11 bases between the two ends. Germline CDR1 SEHNR, CDR2 FQNEAQ (reference sequence). The CDR3 spans 14 residues. The chain joins TRBV7-9 to TRBJ2-5; maybe TRBD2 (7 bases). This specimen consisted of PBMCs from the stem cell graft donor, obtained from the stem cell graft. This clonotype originated in a human donor who donated a stem cell graft to a child with acute lymphoblastic leukemia. The CDR3 reads CASSFEGGKETQYF. DNA of the CDR3: TGTGCCAGCAGCTTCGAGGGGGGGAAAGAGACCCAGTACTTC.